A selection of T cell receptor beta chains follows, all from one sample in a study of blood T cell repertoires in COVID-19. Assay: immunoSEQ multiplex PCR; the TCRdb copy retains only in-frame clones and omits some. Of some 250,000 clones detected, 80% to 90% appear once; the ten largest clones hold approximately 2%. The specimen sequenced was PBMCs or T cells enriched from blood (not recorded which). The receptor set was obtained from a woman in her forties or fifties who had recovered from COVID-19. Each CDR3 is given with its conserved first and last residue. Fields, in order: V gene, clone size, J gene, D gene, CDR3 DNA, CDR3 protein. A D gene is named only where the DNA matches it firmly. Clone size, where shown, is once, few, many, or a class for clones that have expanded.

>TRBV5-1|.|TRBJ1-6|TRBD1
TGCGCCAGCAGCCTCTGGAAGACAGGGCCCGAATACAATTCACCCCTCCACTTT
CASSLWKTGPEYNSPLHF
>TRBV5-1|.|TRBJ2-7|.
TGCGCCAGCAGCTTGGGGTATCAGGGTACCGACTACGAGCAGTACTTC
CASSLGYQGTDYEQYF
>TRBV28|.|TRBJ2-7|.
TGTGCCAGCAGTCCTCAGGGTCCAACCTACGAGCAGTACTTC
CASSPQGPTYEQYF
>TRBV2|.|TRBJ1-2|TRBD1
TGTGCCAACGGGGACAGGGTCTATGGCTACACCTTC
CANGDRVYGYTF
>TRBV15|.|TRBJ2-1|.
TGTGCCACCAGCAGATTCGGAGACGGCCTCTCCTACAATGAGCAGTTCTTC
CATSRFGDGLSYNEQFF
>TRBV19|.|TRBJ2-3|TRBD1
TGTGCCAGTTCCCTCGACAGGGGGCGCACAGATACGCAGTATTTT
CASSLDRGRTDTQYF
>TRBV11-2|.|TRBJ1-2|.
TGTGCCAGCAGCTTATTGACTCCCGGACTCTATGGCTACACCTTC
CASSLLTPGLYGYTF
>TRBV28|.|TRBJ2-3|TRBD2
TGTGCCAGCAGGCCCGCGCGGGGGGGGAGAGATACGCAGTATTTT
CASRPARGGRDTQYF
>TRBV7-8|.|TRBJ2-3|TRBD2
TGTGCCAGCAGCCCCACTAGCGGGAGATTTTCAGATACGCAGTATTTT
CASSPTSGRFSDTQYF
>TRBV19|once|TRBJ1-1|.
TGTGCCAGTAGTATCCCAGGGAGGACTGAAGCTTTCTTT
CASSIPGRTEAFF
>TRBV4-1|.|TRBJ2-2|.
TGCGCCAGCAGCCTGGGACGTGGCGGGACGAACACCGGGGAGCTGTTTTTT
CASSLGRGGTNTGELFF
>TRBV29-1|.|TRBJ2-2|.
TGCAGCGTTAAGTTTCCTAGGAACACCGGGGAGCTGTTTTTT
CSVKFPRNTGELFF
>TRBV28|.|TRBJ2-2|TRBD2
TGTGCCAGCAGTGGACTAGCGGGAGCTTTTGCCGGGGAGCTGTTTTTT
CASSGLAGAFAGELFF
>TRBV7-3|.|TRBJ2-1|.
TGTGCCAGCAGCTCAAAGGAGGCCAATACCTACAATGAGCAGTTCTTC
CASSSKEANTYNEQFF
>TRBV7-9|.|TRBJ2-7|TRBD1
TGTGCCAGCAGCCCGCTAGGACAGGGAATCTACGAGCAGTACTTC
CASSPLGQGIYEQYF
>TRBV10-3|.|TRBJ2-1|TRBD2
TGTGCCATCAGTGGGTCCCTAGCGGGCCCAAGCTCCTACAATGAGCAGTTCTTC
CAISGSLAGPSSYNEQFF
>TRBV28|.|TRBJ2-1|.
TGTGCCAGCAGTTTTTCTAGGATTCGTCGCAATGAGCAGTTCTTC
CASSFSRIRRNEQFF
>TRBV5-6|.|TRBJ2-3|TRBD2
TGTGCCAGCAGCCTCAGCGGGACCCCCGATACGCAGTATTTT
CASSLSGTPDTQYF
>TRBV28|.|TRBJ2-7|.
TGTGCCAGCACCGTTTTGCGGGGTCACTACGAGCAGTACTTC
CASTVLRGHYEQYF
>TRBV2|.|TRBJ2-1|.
TGTGCCAGCAGGCCCCCCCCAGGCGGGACCTTCAATGAGCAGTTCTTC
CASRPPPGGTFNEQFF
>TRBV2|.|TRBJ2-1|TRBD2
TGTGCCAGCAGTGGCGCTAGCGGGAGTAAATATGAGCAGTTCTTC
CASSGASGSKYEQFF
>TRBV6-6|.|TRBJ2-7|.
TGTGCCAGCAGGCAGGGTGCGCCCGAGCAGTACTTC
CASRQGAPEQYF
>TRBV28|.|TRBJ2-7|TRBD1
TGTGCCAGCAGCCGTACAGGGGGCTCCTACGAGCAGTACTTC
CASSRTGGSYEQYF
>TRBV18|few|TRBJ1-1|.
TGTGCCAGCTCACCACGCCACCCACCGCAGGTGAACACTGAAGCTTTCTTT
CASSPRHPPQVNTEAFF
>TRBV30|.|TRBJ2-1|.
TGTGCCTGGAGTGGAAGGTTGAGAGGCAATGAGCAGTTCTTC
CAWSGRLRGNEQFF
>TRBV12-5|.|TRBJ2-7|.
TGTGCTAGTGGTTCCTCGGGGGAAGCCTACGAGCAGTACTTC
CASGSSGEAYEQYF
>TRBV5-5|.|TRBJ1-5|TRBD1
TGTGCCAGCAGCTTGGGTACAGGGGGCGGTCAGCCCCAGCATTTT
CASSLGTGGGQPQHF
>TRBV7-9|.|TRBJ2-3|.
TGTGCCAGCAGCTTAGGACTTCCCTCATCCACAGATACGCAGTATTTT
CASSLGLPSSTDTQYF
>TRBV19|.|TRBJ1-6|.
TGTGCCAGTAGTATAACCCAGGGCGCCAGATCACCCCTCCACTTT
CASSITQGARSPLHF
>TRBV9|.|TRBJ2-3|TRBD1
TGTGCCAGCAAGGGACAGGAATTCACAGATACGCAGTATTTT
CASKGQEFTDTQYF
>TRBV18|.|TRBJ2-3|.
TGTGCCAGCTCACTAAAAAAAGGGGGAAGCACAGATACGCAGTATTTT
CASSLKKGGSTDTQYF
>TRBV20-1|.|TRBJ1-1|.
TGCAGTGCTAGTTACAGGCAGATGAACACTGAAGCTTTCTTT
CSASYRQMNTEAFF
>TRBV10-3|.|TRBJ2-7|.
TGTGCCATCGGGTTCCAGAGGAGCTCCTACGAGCAGTACTTC
CAIGFQRSSYEQYF
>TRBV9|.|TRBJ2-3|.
TGTGCCAGCAGCGAGATCTTTACCGGGTTAGATACGCAGTATTTT
CASSEIFTGLDTQYF
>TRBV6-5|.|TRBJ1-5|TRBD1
TGTGCCAGCAGTTTATCCGGGACAGGGGATCAGCCCCAGCATTTT
CASSLSGTGDQPQHF
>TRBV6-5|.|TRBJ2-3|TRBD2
TGTGCCAGCAGCGGACTAGCGGGAGGAGGGGGTACGCAGTATTTT
CASSGLAGGGGTQYF
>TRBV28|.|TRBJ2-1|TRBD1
TGTGCCAGCAGCCCACCCGGGACAGAGACCATTGAGCAGTTCTTC
CASSPPGTETIEQFF